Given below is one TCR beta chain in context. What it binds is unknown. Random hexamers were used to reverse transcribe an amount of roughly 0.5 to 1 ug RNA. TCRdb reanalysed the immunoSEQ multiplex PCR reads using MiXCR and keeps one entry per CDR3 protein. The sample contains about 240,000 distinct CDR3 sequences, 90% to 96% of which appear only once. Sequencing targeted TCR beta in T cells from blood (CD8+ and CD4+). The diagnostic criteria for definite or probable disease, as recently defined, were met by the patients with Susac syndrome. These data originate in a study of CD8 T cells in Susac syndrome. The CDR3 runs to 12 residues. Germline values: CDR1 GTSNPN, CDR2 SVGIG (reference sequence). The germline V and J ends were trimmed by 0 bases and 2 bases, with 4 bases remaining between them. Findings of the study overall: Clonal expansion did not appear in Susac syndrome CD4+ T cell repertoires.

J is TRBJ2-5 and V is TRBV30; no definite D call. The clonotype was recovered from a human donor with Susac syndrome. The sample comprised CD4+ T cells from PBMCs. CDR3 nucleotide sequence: TGTGCCTGGAGTGTGGGACAAGAGACCCAGTACTTC. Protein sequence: CAWSVGQETQYF.